This T cell receptor (beta chain) emerged from a study of blood T cell repertoires in COVID-19. Overall study context: The study drew acute and convalescent COVID-19 samples from the United States, Italy and Spain. T cells, B-cell-depleted T cells, or PBMCs supplied cDNA or gDNA.

Participants classified as exposed had met a COVID-19 case within 2 weeks before study entry. Assay: immunoSEQ multiplex PCR; the TCRdb copy retains only in-frame clones and omits some. The data show roughly 230,000 clones, 85% seen once. The V end was cut by 4 bases, the J end by 8 bases, with 11 bases between. CDR1 and CDR2 from the germline V gene are SEHNR and FQNEAQ (reference sequence). CDR3 size: 12 residues. A few counts support this clone. The rearrangement uses TRBV7-9 and TRBJ1-2; D is undetermined. The sequencing input was PBMCs or T cells enriched from blood (not recorded which). This TCR was sampled from a woman in her 50s who had been exposed to COVID-19. CDR3 bases: TGTGCCAGCAGCTCCGGGCGGGTAGGCTACACCTTC. Protein sequence: CASSSGRVGYTF.